The 27 T cell receptor beta chains below were found in one sample sequenced in a study of response to subunit inactivated influenza vaccine. TCRdb called the RT-PCR reads again in MiXCR, with one record for every CDR3 protein. In the table there are fewer than 650,000 distinct CDR3 sequences, over 10% of which are singletons. The sequencing here drew on PBMCs from blood, taken roughly 45 days after vaccination. These receptors all stem from a man between 50 and 59 years old who received an inactivated influenza vaccine.

This clonotype was picked up a small number of times. The chain is built from TRBV10-3 and TRBJ2-7; tentative D call: TRBD1 (6 bases). This CDR3 spans 16 amino acids. V lost 5 bases and J lost 9, with 26 bases in between. Germline V gene lookup returns CDR1 ENHRY and CDR2 SYGVKD. The CDR3 protein is CAISTQHRAGGIGQYF. CDR3 bases: TGTGCCATCAGTACACAACACAGGGCAGGTGGTATCGGGCAGTACTTC.

The chain links TRBV20-1 to TRBJ2-2; TRBD2 is a possible D gene (5 bases). V gave up 3 bases and J gave up 4 bases, with 9 bases separating them. The CDR3 has 13 residues. From germline, CDR1 is DFQATT and CDR2 SNEGSKA (reference sequence). Here the CDR3 reads CSARDWSTGELFF. The CDR3 bases are TGCAGTGCTAGGGACTGGTCCACCGGGGAGCTGTTTTTT.

This rearrangement joins TRBV2 to TRBJ1-2, with 12 bases fitting TRBD1. The CDR3 spans 14 residues. Germline CDR1 SNHLY, CDR2 FYNNEI. V was clipped by 6 bases and J by 6 bases; unmatched bases: 5. The CDR3 reads CASRGTGGVNGYTF. Written as DNA, the CDR3 is TGTGCCAGCAGGGGGACAGGGGGCGTCAATGGCTACACCTTC.

This clonotype turned up a few times. The rearrangement links TRBV12-3 or TRBV12-4 to TRBJ1-5; TRBD1 is a possible D gene (5 bases). Deletions cut 1 base from V and 6 bases from J, with 13 bases between. The CDR3 runs to 15 residues. CDR3 bases: TGTGCCAGCAGTTTAGGCCAGGGCTACGGTCAGCCCCAGCATTTT. Residues: CASSLGQGYGQPQHF.

There are many counts of this clonotype. The chain employs TRBV7-9 and TRBJ2-7; D ambiguous. Germline CDR1 and CDR2: SEHNR and FQNEAQ (reference sequence). This CDR3 has 13 amino acids. The V end lost 2 bases, the J end lost 3 bases, and 8 bases lay between the germline ends. The CDR3 protein is CASSLFAGYEQYF. Here the CDR3 DNA reads TGTGCCAGCAGCTTATTTGCCGGCTACGAGCAGTACTTC.

This clonotype was seen many times. The J gene is TRBJ2-1, the V gene TRBV5-5, with D tentatively TRBD1 (6 bases). The germline V and J ends were trimmed by 5 bases and 1 base, with 13 bases remaining between them. CDR1 and CDR2 from the germline V gene are SGHKS and YYEKEE (reference sequence). The CDR3 is made up of 15 amino acids. The CDR3 loop is CASRSQGGSYNEQFF. CDR3 sequence (DNA): TGTGCCAGCAGAAGCCAAGGGGGATCCTACAATGAGCAGTTCTTC.

This clonotype came up many times. V gene TRBV4-2 combines with J gene TRBJ2-7; 10 bases line up with TRBD1. The CDR3 is 16 amino acids. Per germline, CDR1 LGHNA and CDR2 YNFKEQ. The J segment lost 4 bases and the V segment lost 0 bases, leaving 6 bases of the junction unmatched. The CDR3 DNA reads as TGTGCCAGCAGCCAAGATAGGACAGGGGGTCGTTACGAGCAGTACTTC. Translating gives CASSQDRTGGRYEQYF.

The chain couples TRBV11-2 to TRBJ2-7; D is perhaps TRBD1 (5 bases). The CDR3 totals 14 residues. V was clipped by 6 bases and J by 3 bases, with 15 bases between them. CDR1 and CDR2 from the germline V gene are SGHAT and FQNNGV. This chain's CDR3 is CASRSIQGLYEQYF. The CDR3 bases are TGTGCCAGCAGATCTATTCAGGGCCTCTACGAGCAGTACTTC.

This clonotype was seen a handful of times. This chain joins TRBV4-1 and TRBJ2-3; 11 positions match TRBD2. Trimming at V came to 5 bases and at J to 2 bases, leaving 6 bases not matched to a gene. Per the germline V gene, CDR1 is MGHRA and CDR2 is YSYEKL. There are 16 residues in the CDR3. CDR3 residues: CASSFRSGRVTDTQYF. The CDR3 DNA sequence: TGCGCCAGCAGCTTTCGTAGCGGGAGGGTCACAGATACGCAGTATTTT.

The rearrangement uses TRBV4-2 and TRBJ2-6, with 8 bases that match TRBD1. The germline CDR1 and CDR2 sequences are LGHNA and YNFKEQ. Losses at the gene ends were 4 bases for V and 0 bases for J; bases not matched to a gene: 11. The CDR3 has 19 residues. This CDR3 reads CASSPQEGTGASGANVLTF. CDR3 in DNA: TGTGCCAGCAGCCCCCAAGAGGGGACAGGAGCCTCTGGGGCCAACGTCCTGACTTTC.

This clonotype was recorded many times. The chain is built from TRBV7-6 and TRBJ2-3; TRBD2 matches at 9 bases. The V gene's germline CDR1 is SGHVS and CDR2 FNYEAQ. The V segment lost 2 bases and the J segment 2 bases; nucleotides outside the gene matches: 14. CDR3 length: 19 amino acids. The CDR3 DNA sequence: TGTGCCAGCAGCTTAAATAGCGGGAGCTTCCCCCACTTCACAGATACGCAGTATTTT. Protein product: CASSLNSGSFPHFTDTQYF.

This clonotype was found a few times. The CDR3 sequence: CASSSQTGLYGYTF. The CDR3 coding sequence is TGTGCCAGCAGTTCACAGACAGGTCTCTATGGCTACACCTTC. The genes are TRBV28 and TRBJ1-2; a weak D match, TRBD1 (6 bases). The V and J ends lost 4 bases and 4 bases respectively, with 13 bases between them. The germline gives CDR1 MDHEN, CDR2 SYDVKM. This CDR3 region has 14 residues.

This clonotype was found a few times. The chain joins TRBV4-2 to TRBJ2-7; D might be TRBD1 or TRBD2, each matching 5 bases. CDR3 length: 15 amino acids. The ends were cut back, 0 bases at V and 4 bases at J, with 13 bases in the middle. CDR1 is LGHNA and CDR2 is YNFKEQ in the germline V gene. DNA for the CDR3: TGTGCCAGCAGCCAAGATCTTGGGGGAGAGTACGAGCAGTACTTC. This translates into CASSQDLGGEYEQYF.

The V call is TRBV20-1, the J call TRBJ2-2; D not resolved. Trimming stripped 5 bases from V and 0 bases from J, with 7 bases between. Germline lookup yields CDR1 DFQATT and CDR2 SNEGSKA (reference sequence). The CDR3 consists of 13 residues. Here the CDR3 DNA reads TGCAGTGCTCAGCGTTCGAACACCGGGGAGCTGTTTTTT. Translated, it gives CSAQRSNTGELFF.

There are a few counts of this clonotype. J is TRBJ2-2 and V is TRBV7-2; the D gene is possibly TRBD1 (5 bases). Between the trimmed V and J ends, which lost 4 bases and 6 bases, there was a span of 12 bases. Germline assignment: CDR1 SGHTA and CDR2 FQGNSA. CDR3 length: 14 residues. The CDR3 DNA reads as TGTGCCAGCAGCTCAGGGTTTAACTCCGGGGAGCTGTTTTTT. This sequence encodes CASSSGFNSGELFF.

This chain links TRBV20-1 with TRBJ1-1; D is unclear. CDR3 length equals 13 residues. Germline V CDR1 and CDR2: DFQATT, SNEGSKA (reference sequence). V lost 6 bases and J 12 bases, leaving 23 bases between the germline ends. The CDR3 sequence: CSARTAERLLPFF. CDR3 bases: TGCAGTGCCAGAACCGCGGAACGCCTCTTGCCTTTCTTT.

The chain combines TRBV7-2 with TRBJ1-5; weak D call: TRBD1 (6 bases). The CDR3 extends over 14 amino acids. The germline V gene has CDR1 SGHTA and CDR2 FQGNSA. The germline V and J ends were trimmed by 1 base and 3 bases, with 7 bases remaining between them. CDR3 nucleotides: TGTGCCAGCAGCTTAGGACAGGTCAATCAGCCCCAGCATTTT. Protein product: CASSLGQVNQPQHF.

A few counts support this clonotype. This chain links TRBV5-5 with TRBJ2-4; D is uncertain. The CDR3 covers 18 residues. Germline values: CDR1 SGHKS, CDR2 YYEKEE (reference sequence). The germline V and J ends were trimmed by 5 bases and 5 bases, with 26 bases remaining between them. The CDR3 bases are TGTGCCAGCAGTAGGGATGTCAGTTTACCAACCACCCAAAACATTCAGTACTTC. This translates into CASSRDVSLPTTQNIQYF.

The chain couples TRBV4-3 to TRBJ2-3, with TRBD2 identical over 14 bases. V lost 1 base and J lost 0; bases outside the gene matches: 9. Germline assignment: CDR1 LGHNA and CDR2 YSLEER. This CDR3 has 20 amino acids. In nucleotides, the CDR3 is TGCGCCAGCAGCCAAGTGGGGACTAGCGGGAGAATACTTAGCACAGATACGCAGTATTTT. Its translation is CASSQVGTSGRILSTDTQYF.

The sample holds a few counts of this clonotype. V gene TRBV20-1 combines with J gene TRBJ1-2, with D possibly TRBD1 on 5 matching bases. The germline V gene encodes CDR1 DFQATT and CDR2 SNEGSKA (reference sequence). The CDR3 totals 14 residues. V was pared by 2 bases and J by 5 bases, with 15 bases between. CDR3 amino acids: CSARPRGRRYGYTF. CDR3 coding DNA: TGCAGTGCTAGACCCCGGGGACGGAGATATGGCTACACCTTC.

This clonotype was observed many times. The chain has TRBV5-1 and TRBJ1-1, with 7 bases identical to TRBD1. CDR1 is SGHRS, CDR2 YFSETQ, per germline. The trim removed 4 bases at V and 1 base at J, leaving 7 bases unmatched. The CDR3 runs 15 residues. The CDR3 loop is CASSAQTGTNTEAFF. For the CDR3, the DNA is TGCGCCAGCAGCGCCCAGACAGGGACGAACACTGAAGCTTTCTTT.

V gene TRBV10-3 combines with J gene TRBJ2-5; 7 nucleotides match TRBD1. This CDR3 region has 13 residues. Per germline, CDR1 ENHRY and CDR2 SYGVKD. With V trimmed by 2 bases and J by 6 bases, 3 bases remained unmatched. The chain's CDR3 is CAISERQGQTQYF. DNA of the CDR3: TGTGCCATCAGTGAGAGACAGGGCCAGACCCAGTACTTC.

This clonotype was observed a few times. The rearrangement uses TRBV7-9 and TRBJ2-1; D is possibly TRBD2 (5 bases). V lost 3 bases and J 8 bases, leaving 17 bases between the germline ends. The CDR3 covers 15 residues. Germline V CDR1 and CDR2: SEHNR, FQNEAQ (reference sequence). CDR3 nucleotide sequence: TGTGCCAGCAGCTTTGGCAGCGGCAGAGTCGATGAGCAGTTCTTC. As protein: CASSFGSGRVDEQFF.

This clonotype has a handful of counts. The chain links TRBV4-2 to TRBJ2-3; D is unclear. The CDR3 runs to 16 residues. Germline V gene data show CDR1 as LGHNA and CDR2 as YNFKEQ. Trimming took off 0 bases at V and 1 base at J, with 11 bases between the two ends. The CDR3 is CASSQDLTVGTDTQYF. The CDR3 DNA follows: TGTGCCAGCAGCCAAGACCTAACGGTGGGCACAGATACGCAGTATTTT.

The chain links TRBV7-2 to TRBJ2-1; D possibly corresponds to TRBD1 (6 bases). This CDR3 is built from 15 residues. Trimming cost V 5 bases and J 2 bases, with 13 bases left between them. The germline CDR1 and CDR2 sequences are SGHTA and FQGNSA. CDR3 nucleotides: TGTGCCAGCAGCATCTGGACAGATACCTACAATGAGCAGTTCTTC. Amino acid sequence: CASSIWTDTYNEQFF. Full variable domain (rest looked up from reference TRBV7-2 and TRBJ2-1): GAGVSQSPSNKVTEKGKDVELRCDPISGHTALYWYRQSLGQGLEFLIYFQGNSAPDKSGLPSDRFSAERTGGSVSTLTIQRTQQEDSAVYLCASSIWTDTYNEQFFGPGTRLTVL.

In its sample, this clonotype was seen a few times. The CDR3 coding sequence is TGTGCCAGCAGCCAAGATTGGACAGGGTATGGCAATGAGCAGTTCTTC. It specifies CASSQDWTGYGNEQFF. The chain combines TRBV3-1 with TRBJ2-1; 8 nucleotides agree with TRBD1. The V gene end was trimmed by 0 bases and the J gene end by 6 bases; junction bases not matched to a gene: 7. The germline V gene encodes CDR1 LGHDT and CDR2 YNNKEL (reference sequence). The CDR3 covers 16 residues.

The chain combines TRBV11-2 with TRBJ2-3; no clear D gene. V lost 1 base and J 6 bases, leaving 14 bases between the germline ends. The CDR3 extends over 15 amino acids. Germline values: CDR1 SGHAT, CDR2 FQNNGV. Here the CDR3 DNA reads TGTGCCAGCAGCTTAGCCCTAAATACAGCCGATACGCAGTATTTT. Residues: CASSLALNTADTQYF.